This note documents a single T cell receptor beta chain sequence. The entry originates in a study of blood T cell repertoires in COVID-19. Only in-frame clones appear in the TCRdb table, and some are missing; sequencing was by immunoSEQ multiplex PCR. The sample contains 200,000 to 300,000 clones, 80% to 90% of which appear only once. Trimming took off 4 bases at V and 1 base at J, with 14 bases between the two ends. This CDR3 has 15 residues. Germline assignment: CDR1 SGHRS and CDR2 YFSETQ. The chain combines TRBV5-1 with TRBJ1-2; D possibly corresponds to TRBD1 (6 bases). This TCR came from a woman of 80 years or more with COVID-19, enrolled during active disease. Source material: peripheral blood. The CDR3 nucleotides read TGCGCCAGCAGCCGAGGGGGGGGCCTTAACTATGGCTACACCTTC. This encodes CASSRGGGLNYGYTF.